This T cell receptor beta chain was found in a study of blood T cell repertoires in COVID-19 (dated by TCRdb to between 2020 and 2021). For the study in its entirety: Samples covering the acute and convalescent phases of COVID-19 were provided by collaborators in the United States, Italy and Spain. The prospective study material was composed of cDNA or gDNA derived from T cells, B-cell-depleted T cells, or PBMCs. Samples were obtained from the ongoing ImmuneRACE study (first 160 participants) and from 1,200 or so subjects provided by 6 global collaborators. Subjects who had been exposed to COVID-19, were actively infected with it, or had recovered from it provided the deeply sampled blood TCRbeta repertoires that made up the dataset. Nearly every sample came with metadata listing a de-identified subject ID, COVID-19 status, age in years and sex. HLA class I and class II types, where available, came from metadata supplied by the sample provider rather than from assay-based typing. A freely available public database, intended as a resource for researchers studying the immune response to SARS-CoV-2, is where the repertoires were released. The research as a whole found: The amount of clinical and demographic metadata varied by source and participant and was provided uncurated.

TCRbeta CDR3 regions were amplified from genomic DNA by means of the immunoSEQ Assay, a bias-controlled multiplex PCR. As for how the authors treated the data: Within the assay, amplification of reference gene primers was used to estimate how many nucleated cells each sample contained. Sequence reads were collapsed and filtered to measure the absolute abundance of every unique TCRbeta CDR3 rearrangement. Productive Simpson clonality was computed per sample as the square root of Simpson's diversity index over productive rearrangements. TCRdb limited this immuneACCESS table to in-frame rearrangements with V and J called. A share of clones is missing; checked studies link under half to unresolved V genes, and the rest is unexplained. That table is the source of V, J and clone size, and D and trimming were worked out from the DNA. This sample is represented by approximately 100,000 clones; 65% to 90% of them were singletons. The leading ten clones occupy under 3.5% of the sample.

This clone was observed at least ten times. Its antigen is not yet known. The sample holds no much larger clone one base away, and base qualities are not on file. Participants in the prospective study were enrolled through a virtual design, were aged roughly 18 to 100 years, and lived in 24 United States geographic areas. To assign participants to cohorts, the prospective study relied on clinical history that participants themselves reported in a screening survey and a study questionnaire. Recovered participants in ImmuneRACE Cohort 3 were defined as having two consecutive negative NP/OP PCR tests, clearance from a healthcare professional, or resolution of symptoms. In the prospective study, mobile phlebotomists collected whole blood, serum and a nasopharyngeal or oropharyngeal swab from each participant. Over a roughly two-month period, participants in the prospective study had the option of providing additional blood draws and questionnaires. Before DNA extraction, blood samples from the prospective study were shipped at room temperature or frozen.

The germline V gene (reference sequence) gives CDR1 as LGHDT and CDR2 as YNNKEL. Trimming accounts for 4 bases at V and 8 bases at J, while the number of junction bases matched to no gene is 7. The CDR3 spans 16 residues, from the cysteine through the phenylalanine. Of the read, only the CDR3 DNA is kept; its 48 bases are in frame from base 1. The receptor was isolated from a woman in her 50s who had recovered from COVID-19. The V gene is TRBV3-1 (or the pseudogene TRBV3-2) and the J gene is TRBJ2-2, with 13 central nucleotides matching TRBD2. Sequencing was done on a sample of PBMCs or T cells enriched from blood (not recorded which). The nucleotide sequence is given as TGTGCCAGCAGCCCTGGACTAGCGGGAGTAAAAGGGGAGCTGTTTTTT. Its amino acids are CASSPGLAGVKGELFF.